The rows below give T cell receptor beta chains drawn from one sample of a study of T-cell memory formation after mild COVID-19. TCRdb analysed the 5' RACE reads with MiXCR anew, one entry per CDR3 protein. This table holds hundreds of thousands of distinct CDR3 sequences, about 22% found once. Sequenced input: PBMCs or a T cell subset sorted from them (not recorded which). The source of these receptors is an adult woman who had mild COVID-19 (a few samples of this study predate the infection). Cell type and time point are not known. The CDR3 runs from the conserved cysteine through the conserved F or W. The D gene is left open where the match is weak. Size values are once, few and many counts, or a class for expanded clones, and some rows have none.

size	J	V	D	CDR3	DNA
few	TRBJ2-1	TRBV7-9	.	CASRTLDNEQFF	TGTGCCAGCCGGACGCTAGACAATGAGCAGTTCTTC
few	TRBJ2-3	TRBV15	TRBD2	CATAGERAETDTQYF	TGTGCCACCGCGGGGGAGCGGGCCGAAACAGATACGCAGTATTTT
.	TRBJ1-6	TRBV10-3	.	CATARGGGSPLHF	TGTGCCACCGCTCGGGGGGGTGGATCACCCCTCCACTTT
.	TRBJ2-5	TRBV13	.	CASSLGRQAGTQYF	TGTGCCAGCAGCTTAGGGAGACAAGCAGGGACCCAGTACTTC
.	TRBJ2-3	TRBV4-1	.	CASSHLRIPGRTDTQYF	TGCGCCAGCAGCCACCTAAGAATCCCAGGTAGGACAGATACGCAGTATTTT
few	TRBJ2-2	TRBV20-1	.	CSAELVNTGELFF	TGCAGTGCGGAACTAGTGAACACCGGGGAGCTGTTTTTT
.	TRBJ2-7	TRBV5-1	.	CASSPISEISYEQYF	TGCGCCAGCAGCCCTATCAGTGAAATCTCCTACGAGCAGTACTTC
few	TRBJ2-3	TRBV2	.	CASSEGRTRADTQYF	TGTGCCAGCAGTGAAGGGCGAACCAGGGCAGATACGCAGTATTTT
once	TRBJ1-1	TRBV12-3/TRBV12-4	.	CASSVPLNTEAFF	TGTGCCAGCAGTGTCCCATTGAACACTGAAGCTTTCTTT
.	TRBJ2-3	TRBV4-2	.	CASKSTDTQYF	TGTGCCAGCAAGAGCACAGATACGCAGTATTTT
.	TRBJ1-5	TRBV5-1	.	CASSLESGDQPQHF	TGCGCCAGCAGCTTGGAGTCAGGGGATCAGCCCCAGCATTTT
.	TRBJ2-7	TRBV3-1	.	CASSQATAGEQYF	TGTGCCAGCAGCCAAGCCACGGCCGGGGAGCAGTACTTC
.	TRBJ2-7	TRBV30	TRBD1	CAWSTSDRGTQYF	TGTGCCTGGAGTACCTCGGACAGGGGGACGCAGTACTTC
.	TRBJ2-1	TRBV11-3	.	CASSKDSGGSYNEQFF	TGTGCCAGCAGCAAGGACTCTGGCGGGTCCTACAATGAGCAGTTCTTC
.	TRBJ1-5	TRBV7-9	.	CASSLFVGGSDQPQHF	TGTGCCAGCAGCTTATTTGTTGGGGGTTCCGATCAGCCCCAGCATTTT
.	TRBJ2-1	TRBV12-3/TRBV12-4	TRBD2	CASSLLAGGPQHEQFF	TGTGCCAGCAGTTTACTAGCGGGAGGGCCCCAGCATGAGCAGTTCTTC
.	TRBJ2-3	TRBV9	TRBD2	CASSVGGGLAATDTQYF	TGTGCCAGCAGCGTAGGAGGGGGACTAGCGGCCACAGATACGCAGTATTTT
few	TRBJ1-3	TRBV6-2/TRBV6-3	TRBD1	CASSRPGQADGNTIYF	TGTGCCAGCAGTCGTCCGGGACAGGCAGATGGAAACACCATATATTTT
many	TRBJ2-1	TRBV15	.	CATSRVTSGPYNEQFF	TGTGCCACCAGCAGAGTGACCAGCGGACCCTACAATGAGCAGTTCTTC
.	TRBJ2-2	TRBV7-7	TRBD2	CASSPGASGGLGTGELFF	TGTGCCAGCAGCCCCGGGGCTAGCGGGGGATTGGGCACCGGGGAGCTGTTTTTT
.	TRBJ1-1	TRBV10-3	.	CAISEQGQRSKGAFF	TGTGCCATCAGTGAGCAGGGGCAGAGAAGTAAAGGAGCTTTCTTT
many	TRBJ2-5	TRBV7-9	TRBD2	CASSPPGLAFETQYF	TGTGCCAGCAGCCCCCCGGGACTAGCTTTCGAGACCCAGTACTTC
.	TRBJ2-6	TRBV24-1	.	CATSVTGGSGANVLTF	TGTGCCACCAGTGTAACAGGCGGATCTGGGGCCAACGTCCTGACTTTC
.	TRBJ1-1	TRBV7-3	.	CASSLTSPGVAGGTEAFF	TGTGCCAGCAGCTTAACGTCCCCAGGAGTAGCGGGGGGGACTGAAGCTTTCTTT
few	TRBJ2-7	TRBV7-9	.	CASSLDLRRGKSEQYF	TGTGCCAGCAGCTTAGACCTACGCAGGGGAAAGAGCGAGCAGTACTTC
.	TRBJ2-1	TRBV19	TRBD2	CASTPGLAGNNEQFF	TGTGCCAGTACACCGGGACTAGCGGGAAACAATGAGCAGTTCTTC
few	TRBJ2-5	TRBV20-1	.	CSARDGRQSQETQYF	TGCAGTGCTAGAGATGGTAGACAGTCCCAAGAGACCCAGTACTTC
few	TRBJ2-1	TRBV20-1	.	CSATGSAEIKTYNEQFF	TGCAGTGCTACGGGTAGTGCCGAAATAAAAACCTACAATGAGCAGTTCTTC
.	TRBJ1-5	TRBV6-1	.	CASSGGVTGLGNQPQHF	TGTGCCAGCAGTGGTGGGGTAACAGGGTTGGGCAATCAGCCCCAGCATTTT
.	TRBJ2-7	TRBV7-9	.	CASSQLAYEQYF	TGTGCCAGCAGCCAACTGGCATACGAGCAGTACTTC
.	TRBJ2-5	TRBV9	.	CASSPREGSQETQYF	TGTGCCAGCAGCCCCCGCGAGGGCTCCCAAGAGACCCAGTACTTC
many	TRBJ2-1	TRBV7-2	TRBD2	CASSLGRLAGGNEQFF	TGTGCCAGCAGCTTAGGGCGACTAGCGGGAGGCAATGAGCAGTTCTTC
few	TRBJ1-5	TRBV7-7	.	CASSLAALEISNQPQHF	TGTGCTAGCAGCTTAGCCGCCCTAGAGATTAGCAATCAGCCCCAGCATTTT
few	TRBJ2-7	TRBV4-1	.	CASSRGSGDEQYF	TGCGCCAGCAGCCGGGGAAGCGGCGACGAGCAGTACTTC
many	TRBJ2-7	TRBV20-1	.	CSARGRRISEQYF	TGCAGTGCTAGGGGTCGCAGGATATCCGAGCAGTACTTC
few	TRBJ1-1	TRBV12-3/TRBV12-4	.	CASSQGAVTEAFF	TGTGCCAGCAGCCAAGGGGCGGTCACTGAAGCTTTCTTT
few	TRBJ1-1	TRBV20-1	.	CSARDPVHEAFF	TGCAGTGCTAGAGACCCCGTACATGAAGCTTTCTTT
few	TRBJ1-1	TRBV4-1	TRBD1	CASSHPGTGVNTEAFF	TGCGCCAGCAGCCACCCCGGGACAGGGGTGAACACTGAAGCTTTCTTT
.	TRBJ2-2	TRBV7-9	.	CASSWDEAGELFF	TGTGCCAGCAGCTGGGATGAGGCCGGGGAGCTGTTTTTT
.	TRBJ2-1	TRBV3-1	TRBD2	CASSQVASGNYEQFF	TGTGCCAGCAGCCAAGTTGCTAGCGGGAACTATGAGCAGTTCTTC
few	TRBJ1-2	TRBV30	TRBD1	CAWVRTGRTDWMGYTF	TGTGCCTGGGTCCGGACAGGGAGGACCGATTGGATGGGCTACACCTTC
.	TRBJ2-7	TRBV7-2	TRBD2	CASSLTGLAGGEQYF	TGTGCCAGCAGCTTAACGGGACTAGCGGGAGGCGAGCAGTACTTC
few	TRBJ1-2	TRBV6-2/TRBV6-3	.	CASSFLPGSDYGYTF	TGTGCCAGCAGCTTCCTGCCCGGCTCGGATTATGGCTACACCTTC
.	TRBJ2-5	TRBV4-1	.	CASSRLRTFKETQYF	TGCGCCAGCAGCCGGTTAAGGACCTTTAAAGAGACCCAGTACTTC
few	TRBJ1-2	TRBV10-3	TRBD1	CAISSPGTGRWHGYTF	TGTGCCATCAGCTCACCCGGGACAGGGCGTTGGCATGGCTACACCTTC
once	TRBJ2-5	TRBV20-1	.	CSARDRGGETQYF	TGCAGTGCTAGAGATAGGGGTGGAGAGACCCAGTACTTC
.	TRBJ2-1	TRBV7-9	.	CASSYKDSGDSYNEQFF	TGTGCCAGCAGTTACAAAGATAGCGGAGACTCCTACAATGAGCAGTTCTTC
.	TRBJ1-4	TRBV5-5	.	CASSLLGGTTNEKLFF	TGTGCCAGCAGCTTGTTGGGAGGAACAACTAATGAAAAACTGTTTTTT
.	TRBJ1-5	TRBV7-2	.	CPSSSNRDPKHF	TGTCCCAGCAGCTCCAACCGGGATCCTAAGCATTTT
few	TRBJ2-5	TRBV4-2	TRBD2	CASSQDGVAGGYETQYF	TGTGCCAGCAGCCAAGATGGGGTAGCGGGAGGGTATGAGACCCAGTACTTC
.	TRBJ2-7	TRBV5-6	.	CASSLPGQGVAEQYF	TGTGCCAGCAGCCTCCCGGGCCAGGGAGTGGCCGAGCAGTACTTC
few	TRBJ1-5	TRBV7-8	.	CASSPVGRPNQPQHF	TGTGCCAGCAGCCCGGTGGGACGGCCGAATCAGCCCCAGCATTTT
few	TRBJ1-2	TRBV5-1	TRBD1	CASSLAKGASPLYGYTF	TGCGCCAGCAGCTTGGCCAAGGGGGCCAGCCCGCTCTATGGCTACACCTTC
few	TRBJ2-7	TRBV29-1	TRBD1	CSVTTGTGGNEQYF	TGCAGCGTCACGACCGGGACAGGGGGCAACGAGCAGTACTTC
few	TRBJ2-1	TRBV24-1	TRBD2	CATSGGASGNNEQFF	TGTGCCACCAGTGGGGGGGCTAGCGGGAACAATGAGCAGTTCTTC
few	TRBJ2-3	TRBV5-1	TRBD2	CASSFDSGDSTDTQYF	TGCGCCAGCAGCTTTGATAGCGGGGATAGCACAGATACGCAGTATTTT
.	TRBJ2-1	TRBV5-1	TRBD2	CASSLVTSGGDEQFF	TGCGCCAGCAGCTTGGTGACTAGCGGGGGGGATGAGCAGTTCTTC
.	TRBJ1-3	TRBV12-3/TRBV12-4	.	CASRDQGFGSGNTIYF	TGTGCCAGCAGAGACCAGGGGTTCGGGTCTGGAAACACCATATATTTT
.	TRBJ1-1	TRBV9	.	CASSVGNTRNTEAFF	TGTGCCAGCAGCGTAGGAAACACGAGGAACACTGAAGCTTTCTTT